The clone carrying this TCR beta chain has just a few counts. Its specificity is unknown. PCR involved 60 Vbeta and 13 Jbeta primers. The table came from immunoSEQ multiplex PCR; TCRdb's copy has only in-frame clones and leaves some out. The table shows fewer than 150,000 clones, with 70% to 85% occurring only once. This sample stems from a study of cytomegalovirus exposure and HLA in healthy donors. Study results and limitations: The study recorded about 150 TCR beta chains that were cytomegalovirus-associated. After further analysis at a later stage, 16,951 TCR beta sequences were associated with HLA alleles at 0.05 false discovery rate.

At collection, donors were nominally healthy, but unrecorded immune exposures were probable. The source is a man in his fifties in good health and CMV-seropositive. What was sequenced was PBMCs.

CDR3 sequence: CASSPSRADTQYF. CDR3 nucleotide sequence: TGCGCCAGCAGCCCTTCAAGAGCAGATACGCAGTATTTT. This rearrangement joins TRBV5-1 to TRBJ2-3; D ambiguous. The CDR3 runs 13 residues. Germline values: CDR1 SGHRS, CDR2 YFSETQ. Trimming cost V 4 bases and J 4 bases, with 10 bases left between them.